Below are 2 T cell receptor beta chains sequenced from a single sample in a study of breast tumors, draining lymph nodes, adjacent tissues (dated by TCRdb to the mid-2010s). Library generation was performed with multiplex PCR. Sequencing was carried out with an Illumina HiSeq 2000. TCRdb reworked the public reads: Q25 trimming with fastp, MiXCR clone assembly, productive beta chains retained. CDR3 protein duplicates are merged, each entry listing the most common genes and DNA. This sample gives about 230,000 distinct CDR3 sequences in total; approximately 30% of them show up just once. More than 1.3% of the sample belongs to the ten largest clones. Lymph node samples were obtained from the axillary draining lymph nodes of breast cancer patients. The specimen was axillary lymph node tissue. All receptors derive from a female donor with breast cancer. Some clones in this sample may be carry-over from other donors' samples.

Note on this clonotype: It may be a read error: a sequence one base away is much more abundant. The rearrangement links TRBV18 to TRBJ2-7; 9 bases align to TRBD2. The length of the CDR3 is 14 residues. Looked up from germline, CDR1 is KGHSH and CDR2 is LQKENI. The DNA of the CDR3 is TGTGTCAGCTCATATAGCGGGAGAATTTACGAGCAGTACTTC. It translates to CVSSYSGRIYEQYF.

This clonotype was detected only once. This chain links TRBV7-2 with TRBJ2-7; tentatively, D is TRBD2 (6 bases). Germline assignment: CDR1 SGHTA and CDR2 FQGNSA. The V end was cut by 1 base, the J end by 3 bases, with 13 bases between. The CDR3 is 15 residues long. CDR3 region: CASSLVGAGHYEQYF. The CDR3, as DNA: TGTGCCAGCAGCTTAGTAGGAGCGGGCCACTACGAGCAGTACTTC.